These 14 T cell receptor beta chains were all obtained from the same sample, sequenced in a study of T cells in Graves' hyperthyroidism and ophthalmopathy. RNA transcripts provided the source from which TCR beta CDR3 regions were amplified. The HTBI primer set was used in a first-round RT-PCR of the TCR CDR3. TCRdb ran MiXCR on the multiplex PCR reads and lists one entry per CDR3 protein. The sample shows some 550,000 distinct CDR3 sequences, less than 25% of them seen only once. Sequencing used blood. These TCRs come from a man younger than 35 with Graves' hyperthyroidism.

V and J are TRBV27 and TRBJ2-7, with TRBD2 identical over 8 bases. The CDR3 contains 14 residues. Germline trimming cut 4 bases from V and 6 bases from J; bases unmatched to any gene: 8. CDR1 is MNHEY and CDR2 is SMNVEV in the germline V gene (reference sequence). CDR3 nucleotides: TGTGCCAGCAGTTACGGCGGGGGGACCATCGAGCAGTACTTC. This codes for CASSYGGGTIEQYF.

The V gene is TRBV27, the J gene TRBJ2-7, with D perhaps being TRBD1 or TRBD2 (5 bases each). CDR3 size: 14 residues. Germline loops: CDR1 MNHEY, CDR2 SMNVEV (reference sequence). V lost 6 bases, J lost 3 bases, and 15 bases lay in between. The chain's CDR3 is CASSSGDGIYEQYF. Written as DNA, the CDR3 is TGTGCCAGCAGCTCTGGGGACGGTATCTACGAGCAGTACTTC.

This clonotype came up a few times. The chain couples TRBV20-1 to TRBJ2-5; 8 nucleotides line up with TRBD2. With V trimmed by 5 bases and J by 5 bases, 7 bases remained unmatched. This CDR3 comprises 13 residues. CDR1 and CDR2 (germline): DFQATT, SNEGSKA (reference sequence). The CDR3 DNA is TGCAGTGCTCCCGGGAGGGGCACGGAGACCCAGTACTTC. Translating it yields CSAPGRGTETQYF.

This clonotype was recorded at least ten times. The V call is TRBV19, the J call TRBJ1-5, with 7 bases identical to TRBD1. CDR1 is LNHDA, CDR2 SQIVND, per germline (reference sequence). The CDR3 totals 16 residues. The junction had 8 bases not matched to a gene; V was cut back by 3 bases and J by 3 bases. The CDR3 bases are TGTGCCAGTAGTATTTGGCAGGGGGGTTACAATCAGCCCCAGCATTTT. Translating it yields CASSIWQGGYNQPQHF.

This chain links TRBV6-4 with TRBJ1-1; D is uncertain. Germline assignment: CDR1 MRHNA and CDR2 SNTAGT. The CDR3 runs to 12 residues. V gave up 8 bases and J gave up 7 bases, with 14 bases separating them. CDR3 nucleotide sequence: TGTGCCAGCGTCAGGTACGTCCATGAAGCTTTCTTT. Translation: CASVRYVHEAFF.

This clonotype was detected a few times. The CDR3: CASSQDRPAVQYF. As DNA, the CDR3 is TGCGCCAGCAGCCAAGATAGGCCCGCCGTGCAGTACTTC. The gene calls are TRBV4-1 and TRBJ2-7; D not resolved. This CDR3 is built from 13 residues. V shed 0 bases and J shed 9 bases, with 12 bases lying between them. Germline loops: CDR1 MGHRA, CDR2 YSYEKL.

This clonotype was detected many times. The V call is TRBV9, the J call TRBJ2-5; TRBD2 agrees at 9 bases. CDR3 size: 16 residues. V gave up 0 bases and J gave up 1 base; unmatched junction bases: 4. The germline V gene encodes CDR1 SGDLS and CDR2 YYNGEE. CDR3 protein: CASSVGATSGQETQYF. The DNA for the CDR3 is TGTGCCAGCAGCGTAGGGGCGACTAGCGGCCAAGAGACCCAGTACTTC.

The V and J genes are TRBV20-1 and TRBJ1-1; 9 bases align to TRBD1. The length of the CDR3 is 13 residues. Germline CDR1 DFQATT, CDR2 SNEGSKA (reference sequence). The V gene end was trimmed by 5 bases and the J gene end by 1 base; junction bases not matched to a gene: 2. DNA of the CDR3: TGCAGTGCTGGGGACAGGGAGAACACTGAAGCTTTCTTT. Amino acid sequence: CSAGDRENTEAFF.

This clonotype was detected many times. The chain links TRBV20-1 to TRBJ1-5, with TRBD1 as a possible D gene (6 bases). V lost 3 bases and J 3 bases, leaving 12 bases between the germline ends. The CDR3 totals 14 residues. Germline CDR1 and CDR2: DFQATT and SNEGSKA (reference sequence). In nucleotides, the CDR3 is TGCAGTGCTAGTAGGGGGGCGAACAATCAGCCCCAGCATTTT. It is translated as CSASRGANNQPQHF.

Ten or more counts support this clonotype. The chain carries TRBV7-9 and TRBJ2-5; 9 bases agree with TRBD1. Per germline, CDR1 SEHNR and CDR2 FQNEAQ (reference sequence). The CDR3 has 15 residues. The junction had 9 bases not matched to a gene; V was cut back by 5 bases and J by 5 bases. The CDR3 protein is CASSVGGQGWETQYF. In DNA, the CDR3 is TGTGCCAGCAGCGTAGGGGGACAGGGTTGGGAGACCCAGTACTTC.

The chain is built from TRBV20-1 and TRBJ2-7; either TRBD1 or TRBD2 may supply D (5 bases each). V was shortened by 0 bases and J by 6 bases, with 18 bases between the two germline ends. CDR1 DFQATT and CDR2 SNEGSKA come from the germline V gene (reference sequence). The CDR3 extends over 15 amino acids. The CDR3 sequence is CSARDSGRGTGEQYF. The CDR3 nucleotides read TGCAGTGCTAGAGATTCCGGGCGAGGGACGGGCGAGCAGTACTTC.

The rearrangement uses TRBV6-2 or TRBV6-3 and TRBJ2-1, with D perhaps matching TRBD1 or TRBD2 (5 bases each). From germline, CDR1 is MNHEY and CDR2 SVGEGT. This CDR3 has 16 amino acids. The V end lost 2 bases, the J end lost 4 bases, and 15 bases lay between the germline ends. CDR3: CASSYGLRDRYNEQFF. In DNA form, the CDR3 reads TGTGCCAGCAGTTACGGCCTCAGGGACCGATACAATGAGCAGTTCTTC.

This clonotype was recorded many times. V usage is TRBV4-1 and J usage is TRBJ2-7; D may correspond to TRBD1 or TRBD2 (5 bases each). Trimming left V 1 base short and J 3 bases short, with 13 bases between. This CDR3 spans 15 amino acids. Germline V gene sequence: CDR1 MGHRA, CDR2 YSYEKL. In nucleotides, the CDR3 is TGCGCCAGCAGCCAAGGAGTGGGACCGAGCTACGAGCAGTACTTC. Protein sequence: CASSQGVGPSYEQYF.

Ten or more counts support this clonotype. The rearrangement joins TRBV15 to TRBJ1-2; D might be TRBD1 (6 bases). The V end lost 5 bases, the J end lost 6 bases, and 22 bases lay between the germline ends. The CDR3 extends over 16 amino acids. The germline V gene encodes CDR1 LNHNV and CDR2 YYDKDF (reference sequence). In DNA, the CDR3 is TGTGCCACCAGCGAAGACGGAGGGGGGTCAATACATGGCTACACCTTC. It encodes CATSEDGGGSIHGYTF. Complete variable domain (other parts from reference TRBV15 and TRBJ1-2): DAMVIQNPRYQVTQFGKPVTLSCSQTLNHNVMYWYQQKSSQAPKLLFHYYDKDFNNEADTPDNFQSRRPNTSFCFLDIRSPGLGDTAMYLCATSEDGGGSIHGYTFGSGTRLTVV.